Following are 23 T cell receptor beta chains from one sample sequenced in a study of T cells in Graves' hyperthyroidism and ophthalmopathy. From RNA transcripts, TCR beta CDR3 regions were amplified. Primed by the HTBI set, a first-round RT-PCR was run on the TCR CDR3. TCRdb reprocessed the multiplex PCR reads with MiXCR, giving one entry per CDR3 protein. The table includes under 400,000 distinct CDR3 sequences, approximately 18% detected once. The material sequenced was blood. The receptors were gathered from a woman in her forties with Graves' ophthalmopathy.

In this sample, this clonotype turned up many times. The V gene is TRBV30, the J gene TRBJ2-5; 7 nucleotides agree with TRBD2. Trimming took 0 bases from V and 0 from J; bases not matched to a gene: 4. The CDR3 runs to 15 residues. CDR1 is GTSNPN and CDR2 is SVGIG in the germline V gene (reference sequence). The DNA of the CDR3 is TGTGCCTGGAGTGTTGGGAGGGTTAACCAAGAGACCCAGTACTTC. It translates to CAWSVGRVNQETQYF.

This clonotype was counted many times. The V and J genes are TRBV7-9 and TRBJ2-5; TRBD2 is a possible D gene (5 bases). The germline CDR1 and CDR2 sequences are SEHNR and FQNEAQ (reference sequence). Between the trimmed V and J ends, which lost 4 bases and 3 bases, there was a span of 12 bases. The CDR3 consists of 14 residues. CDR3 coding DNA: TGTGCCAGCAGCTCCACTAGTACCAAAGAGACCCAGTACTTC. This sequence encodes CASSSTSTKETQYF.

In its sample, this clonotype was seen many times. A clone one base away is much larger, so this may be a read error. Here the CDR3 DNA reads TGCAGTGCTAGAGATACCAGGCAACAAGAGACCCAGTACTTC. Its protein is CSARDTRQQETQYF. This chain joins TRBV20-1 and TRBJ2-5, with D uncertain. There are 14 residues in the CDR3. From germline, CDR1 is DFQATT and CDR2 SNEGSKA (reference sequence). Trimming took off 0 bases at V and 2 bases at J, with 10 bases between the two ends.

This clonotype showed up many times. The V gene is TRBV5-6, the J gene TRBJ2-2; D may correspond to TRBD1 or TRBD2 (5 bases each). Germline lookup yields CDR1 SGHDT and CDR2 YYEEEE. Trimming removed 2 bases at V and 0 bases at J, with 11 bases between. CDR3 length: 16 amino acids. CDR3 residues: CASSFPTGPNTGELFF. Here the CDR3 DNA reads TGTGCCAGCAGCTTTCCCACGGGACCGAACACCGGGGAGCTGTTTTTT.

The chain has TRBV30 and TRBJ1-3; D unresolved. Germline lookup yields CDR1 GTSNPN and CDR2 SVGIG (reference sequence). V shed 1 base and J shed 4 bases, with 11 bases lying between them. CDR3 length equals 14 residues. In DNA form, the CDR3 reads TGTGCCTGGAGTGCAAGGGCGAAGGGAAACACCATATATTTT. Translating gives CAWSARAKGNTIYF. Based on the CDR3 plus reference TRBV30 and TRBJ1-3, the full variable domain is SQTIHQWPATLVQPVGSPLSLECTVEGTSNPNLYWYRQAAGRGLQLLFYSVGIGQISSEVPQNLSASRPQDRQFILSSKKLLLSDSGFYLCAWSARAKGNTIYFGEGSWLTVV.

This clonotype has ten or more counts. The rearrangement uses TRBV20-1 and TRBJ2-4; D remains ambiguous. V was cut by 6 bases and J by 1 base, with 4 bases left in between. Germline CDR1 reads DFQATT; CDR2 reads SNEGSKA (reference sequence). The CDR3 has 11 residues. The CDR3 DNA reads TGCAGTGCCCCTGCCAAAAACATTCAGTACTTC. Encoded protein: CSAPAKNIQYF.

Many counts were recorded for this clonotype. The chain is built from TRBV20-1 and TRBJ2-5, with a weak D call TRBD1 (5 bases). V lost 1 base and J 7 bases, leaving 19 bases between the germline ends. The CDR3 sequence is 15 residues long. Germline V gives CDR1 DFQATT, CDR2 SNEGSKA (reference sequence). The CDR3 DNA is TGCAGTGCTAGAGGGTTGTCAGGGTTTGGTGGGACCCAGTACTTC. Its protein is CSARGLSGFGGTQYF.

This clonotype was recorded many times. This chain uses TRBV7-9 with TRBJ1-1; D is unresolved. CDR3 length equals 15 residues. Trimming took off 2 bases at V and 4 bases at J, with 14 bases between the two ends. Germline V gene sequence: CDR1 SEHNR, CDR2 FQNEAQ (reference sequence). The CDR3 DNA sequence: TGTGCCAGCAGCTTAACCGGACCGAAGAGCACTGAAGCTTTCTTT. This translates into CASSLTGPKSTEAFF.

This clonotype was detected only once. V gene TRBV29-1 combines with J gene TRBJ2-7; a possible D gene is TRBD1 (5 bases). The CDR3 is 13 amino acids. CDR1 is SQVTM and CDR2 is ANQGSEA in the germline V gene. Deletions cut 4 bases from V and 2 bases from J, with 12 bases between. As DNA, the CDR3 is TGCAGCGTTGCGGAGCAGACAGCCTACGAGCAGTACTTC. Its translation: CSVAEQTAYEQYF.

This clonotype has only a few counts. In nucleotides, the CDR3 is TGTGCCAGCAGCCCACTAATCGGGCAGGGGCACGAGCAGTACTTC. This sequence encodes CASSPLIGQGHEQYF. This chain links TRBV28 with TRBJ2-7; a weak D match, TRBD1 (6 bases). V dropped 6 bases and J dropped 5 bases, with 20 bases sitting between them. Per the germline V gene, CDR1 is MDHEN and CDR2 is SYDVKM. The CDR3 consists of 15 residues.

This clonotype was recorded at least ten times. One end of the junction does not line up with germline, which may come from a read error. This rearrangement joins TRBV27 to TRBJ1-1, with 10 bases aligning to TRBD1. The CDR3 consists of 16 residues. CDR1 and CDR2 from the germline V gene are MNHEY and SMNVEV (reference sequence). DNA of the CDR3: TGTGCCAGCGGTTTCCCTCGGGACAGGGGCGGCACTGAAGCTTTCTTT. Protein: CASGFPRDRGGTEAFF.

This clonotype was recorded many times. This chain joins TRBV14 and TRBJ2-2, with 7 bases fitting TRBD2. The V segment lost 4 bases and the J segment 0 bases; nucleotides outside the gene matches: 5. The CDR3 covers 16 residues. CDR1 is SGHDN, CDR2 FVKESK, per germline. This CDR3 is CASSRKGGPNTGELFF. The DNA of the CDR3 is TGTGCCAGCAGCCGAAAGGGAGGGCCGAACACCGGGGAGCTGTTTTTT.

Ten or more counts support this clonotype. The chain links TRBV12-3 or TRBV12-4 to TRBJ2-5; TRBD2 is a possible D gene (7 bases). V dropped 4 bases and J dropped 5 bases, with 14 bases sitting between them. CDR3 length equals 14 residues. The CDR3 here is CASSSGGLSETQYF. CDR3 DNA: TGTGCCAGCAGTTCCGGGGGGCTTTCGGAGACCCAGTACTTC.

CDR3 amino acids: CASSLSSLAGELFF. The CDR3 bases are TGTGCCAGCAGCTTATCTTCACTCGCCGGGGAGCTGTTTTTT. The chain uses TRBV7-3 and TRBJ2-2; D is unclear. The germline V and J ends were trimmed by 2 bases and 6 bases, with 10 bases remaining between them. The CDR3 contains 14 residues. Per germline, CDR1 SGHTA and CDR2 FQGTGA.

This clonotype was detected many times. The chain couples TRBV6-2 or TRBV6-3 to TRBJ1-2; TRBD1 agrees at 7 bases. V dropped 5 bases and J dropped 6; count of bases not matched to a gene: 9. Germline V gives CDR1 MNHEY, CDR2 SVGEGT. This CDR3 is 14 amino acids long. The CDR3 sequence: CASSTPGQWNGYTF. As DNA, the CDR3 is TGTGCCAGCAGTACCCCGGGACAGTGGAATGGCTACACCTTC.

This clonotype came up many times. This chain connects TRBV9 to TRBJ1-2, with a possible D match to TRBD1 (6 bases). The V gene's germline CDR1 is SGDLS and CDR2 YYNGEE. This CDR3 region has 15 residues. V lost 0 bases, J lost 2 bases, and 11 bases lay in between. The CDR3: CASSVEDSRNYGYTF. CDR3 nucleotides: TGTGCCAGCAGCGTAGAGGACAGCCGAAACTATGGCTACACCTTC.

Ten or more counts support this clonotype. The chain recombines TRBV28 with TRBJ1-1; D remains unclear. Per germline, CDR1 MDHEN and CDR2 SYDVKM. Trimming shortened V by 8 bases and J by 3 bases, and 10 bases separated the two germline ends. This CDR3 is 12 amino acids long. The CDR3 here is CASHQADTEAFF. CDR3 sequence (DNA): TGTGCCAGCCACCAGGCGGACACTGAAGCTTTCTTT.

This clonotype has a count of ten or more. The chain has TRBV7-9 and TRBJ2-5; TRBD2 matches 7 bases. This CDR3 has 15 residues. J gave up 4 bases and V 4 bases, and 9 bases lay outside the gene matches. CDR1 is SEHNR and CDR2 is FQNEAQ in the germline V gene (reference sequence). The CDR3 loop reads CASSSPWTRGETQYF. CDR3 nucleotides: TGTGCCAGCAGCTCCCCCTGGACTAGAGGAGAGACCCAGTACTTC.

This clonotype was recorded many times. The CDR3 loop is CASSQRQTYEQYF. CDR3 sequence (DNA): TGCGCCAGCAGCCAAAGACAAACCTACGAGCAGTACTTC. V gene TRBV4-1 combines with J gene TRBJ2-7, with D unresolved. CDR1 is MGHRA, CDR2 YSYEKL, per germline. Trimming took off 2 bases at V and 2 bases at J, with 7 bases between the two ends. CDR3 length: 13 residues.

Ten or more counts support this clonotype. The chain employs TRBV12-3 or TRBV12-4 and TRBJ1-1, with 7 bases identical to TRBD1. The CDR3 length is 17 residues. The trim removed 7 bases at V and 2 bases at J, leaving 16 bases unmatched. CDR3 nucleotide sequence: TGTGCCAGCACCATCGACAGGGTCGGTTCGCACAACACTGAAGCTTTCTTT. Protein sequence: CASTIDRVGSHNTEAFF.

This clonotype was observed at least ten times. This chain uses TRBV12-3 or TRBV12-4 with TRBJ1-1; maybe TRBD1 (6 bases). The V and J ends lost 5 bases and 0 bases respectively, with 10 bases between them. The CDR3 totals 14 residues. For the CDR3, the DNA is TGTGCCAGCAGTGGGGACAACTTGAACACTGAAGCTTTCTTT. The encoded protein is CASSGDNLNTEAFF.

In this sample, this clonotype turned up many times. The chain combines TRBV12-3 or TRBV12-4 with TRBJ1-1, with D possibly TRBD1 on 5 matching bases. The CDR3 runs to 13 residues. V was clipped by 8 bases and J by 4 bases, with 14 bases between them. Here the CDR3 DNA reads TGTGCCAGCGGAGCGGGGCCAGGCACTGAAGCTTTCTTT. Residues: CASGAGPGTEAFF.

This clonotype was recorded at least ten times. This chain links TRBV28 with TRBJ2-5, with TRBD1 matching 9 bases. V was clipped by 5 bases and J by 6 bases; unmatched bases: 13. The germline V gene encodes CDR1 MDHEN and CDR2 SYDVKM. This CDR3 spans 16 amino acids. CDR3 in DNA: TGTGCCAGCAGTCTGCCCGGGACAGGGAATGTGAAGACCCAGTACTTC. Protein sequence: CASSLPGTGNVKTQYF.